This TCR beta chain was identified during a study of identical twins. This clonotype has just a few counts. Its antigen is currently unknown. This CDR3 contains 16 residues. Deletions cut 5 bases from V and 3 bases from J, with 18 bases between. Germline V CDR1 and CDR2: MNHEY, SMNVEV (reference sequence). Points from the study as a whole: Within monozygotic twins, out-of-frame TCR alpha sharing was underestimated by the models. Conclusions relied on cross-sectional statistical analysis, not following the same donors.

It was template switching that added a universal primer site, and there were unique molecular identifiers on the cDNA. TCRdb reanalysed the 5' RACE reads using MiXCR and keeps one entry per CDR3 protein. The repertoire holds approximately 530,000 distinct CDR3 sequences, with about a fifth as singletons. This same sample was also part of a study on yellow fever vaccine responses in identical twins.

The specimen sequenced was CD4+ T cells sorted from blood. V and J are TRBV27 and TRBJ2-3; maybe TRBD2 (7 bases). The origin of this receptor is a woman between 18 and 29 years old in good health. The chain's CDR3 is CASSTLGGGPTDTQYF. In DNA form, the CDR3 reads TGTGCCAGCAGTACCCTTGGGGGGGGGCCTACAGATACGCAGTATTTT.